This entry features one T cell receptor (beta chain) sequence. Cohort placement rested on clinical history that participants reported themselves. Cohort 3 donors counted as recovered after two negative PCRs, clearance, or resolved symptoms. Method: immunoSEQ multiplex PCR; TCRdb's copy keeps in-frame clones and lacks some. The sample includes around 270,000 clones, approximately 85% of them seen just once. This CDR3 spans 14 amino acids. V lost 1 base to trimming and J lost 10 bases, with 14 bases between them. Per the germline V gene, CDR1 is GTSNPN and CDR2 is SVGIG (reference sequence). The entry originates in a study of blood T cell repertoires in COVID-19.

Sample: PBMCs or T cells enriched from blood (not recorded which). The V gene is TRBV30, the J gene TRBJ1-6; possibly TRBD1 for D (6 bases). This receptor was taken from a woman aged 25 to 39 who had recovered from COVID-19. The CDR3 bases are TGTGCCTGGAGTGCTGGACAGTCAGGATCACCCCTCCACTTT. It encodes CAWSAGQSGSPLHF. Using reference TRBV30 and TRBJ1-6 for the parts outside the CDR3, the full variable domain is SQTIHQWPATLVQPVGSPLSLECTVEGTSNPNLYWYRQAAGRGLQLLFYSVGIGQISSEVPQNLSASRPQDRQFILSSKKLLLSDSGFYLCAWSAGQSGSPLHFGNGTRLTVT.